This T cell receptor beta chain was sequenced for a study of T cell repertoires in cytomegalovirus infection. V lost 7 bases and J 0 bases, leaving 11 bases between the germline ends. The germline V gene has CDR1 MNHNY and CDR2 SVGAGI (reference sequence). The CDR3 loop spans 14 amino acids. The table lists this clonotype with many counts. TCRdb itself ran the reads through MiXCR, one entry per CDR3 protein. The sample includes 300,000 or so distinct CDR3 sequences, roughly 23% seen only once; the top ten take around 13%. This receptor was taken from a human donor in good health (CMV status not recorded). Some clones in this sample may be carry-over from other donors' samples. The chain recombines TRBV6-6 with TRBJ2-3; D not certain. Source material: PBMCs. Here the CDR3 reads CASTRGPSTDTQYF. CDR3 DNA sequence: TGTGCCAGCACCCGCGGCCCAAGCACAGATACGCAGTATTTT.